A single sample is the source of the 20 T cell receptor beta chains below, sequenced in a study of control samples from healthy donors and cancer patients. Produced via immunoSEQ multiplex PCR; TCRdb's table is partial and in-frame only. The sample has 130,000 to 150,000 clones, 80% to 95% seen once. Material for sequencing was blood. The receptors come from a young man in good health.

This CDR3 is CASSSTRQGDYGYTF. The CDR3 DNA follows: TGTGCCAGCAGCTCTACACGACAGGGCGACTATGGCTACACCTTC. The chain recombines TRBV7-9 with TRBJ1-2, with 7 bases fitting TRBD1. CDR3 size: 15 residues. V was clipped by 4 bases and J by 3 bases; unmatched bases: 8. The germline gives CDR1 SEHNR, CDR2 FQNEAQ (reference sequence).

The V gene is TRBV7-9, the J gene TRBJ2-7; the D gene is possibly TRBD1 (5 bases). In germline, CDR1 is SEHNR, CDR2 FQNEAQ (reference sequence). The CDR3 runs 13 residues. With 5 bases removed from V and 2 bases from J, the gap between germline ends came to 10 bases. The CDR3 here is CASSPPGTYEQYF. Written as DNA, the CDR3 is TGTGCCAGCAGCCCACCAGGGACCTACGAGCAGTACTTC.

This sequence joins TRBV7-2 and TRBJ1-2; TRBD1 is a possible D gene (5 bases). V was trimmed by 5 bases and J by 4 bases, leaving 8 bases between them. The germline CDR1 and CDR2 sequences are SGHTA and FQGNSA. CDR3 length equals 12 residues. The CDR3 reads CASSPGGYGYTF. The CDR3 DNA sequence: TGTGCCAGCAGCCCGGGGGGCTATGGCTACACCTTC. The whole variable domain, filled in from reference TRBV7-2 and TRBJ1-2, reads GAGVSQSPSNKVTEKGKDVELRCDPISGHTALYWYRQSLGQGLEFLIYFQGNSAPDKSGLPSDRFSAERTGGSVSTLTIQRTQQEDSAVYLCASSPGGYGYTFGSGTRLTVV.

CDR3 nucleotides: TGCAGTGCTAGAGTTGGTAGCACCCTCCACTTT. The encoded protein is CSARVGSTLHF. The chain combines TRBV20-1 with TRBJ1-6; D not certain. This CDR3 has 11 amino acids. Germline CDR1 reads DFQATT; CDR2 reads SNEGSKA (reference sequence). The V end lost 1 base, the J end lost 14 bases, and 9 bases lay between the germline ends.

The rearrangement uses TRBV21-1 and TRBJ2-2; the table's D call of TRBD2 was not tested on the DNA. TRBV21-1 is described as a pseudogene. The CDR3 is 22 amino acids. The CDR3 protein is CASSSPWGQEPGLAGGPRGAVF. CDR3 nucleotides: TGTGCCAGCAGCTCCCCCTGGGGACAGGAACCTGGACTAGCGGGGGGGCCCCGGGGAGCTGTTTTT.

The chain's CDR3 is CASSPRTGNGYTF. The CDR3 coding sequence is TGTGCCAGCAGCCCAAGGACAGGGAATGGCTACACCTTC. This chain uses TRBV9 with TRBJ1-2; 8 bases are a match to TRBD1. The CDR3 has 13 amino acids. J gave up 6 bases and V 4 bases, and 5 bases lay outside the gene matches. Germline V lookup: CDR1 SGDLS, CDR2 YYNGEE.

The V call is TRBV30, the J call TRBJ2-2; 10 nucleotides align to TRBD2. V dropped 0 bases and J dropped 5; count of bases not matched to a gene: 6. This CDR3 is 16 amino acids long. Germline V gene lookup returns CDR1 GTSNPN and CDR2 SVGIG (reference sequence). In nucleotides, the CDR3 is TGTGCCTGGAGTGTTCGGACTAGCGGCGGGACCGGGGAGCTGTTTTTT. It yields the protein CAWSVRTSGGTGELFF.

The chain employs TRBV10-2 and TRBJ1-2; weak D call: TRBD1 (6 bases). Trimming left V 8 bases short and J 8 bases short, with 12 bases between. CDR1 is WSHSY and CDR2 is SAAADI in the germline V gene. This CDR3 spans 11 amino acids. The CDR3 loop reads CASGTTGGYTF. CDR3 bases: TGCGCCAGCGGGACAACGGGGGGCTACACCTTC.

Here the CDR3 reads CATSDPGRPEKLFF. The CDR3 DNA reads TGTGCCACCAGTGACCCCGGACGGCCGGAAAAACTGTTTTTT. This sequence joins TRBV24-1 and TRBJ1-4, with no clear D. Per the germline V gene, CDR1 is KGHDR and CDR2 is SFDVKD. The CDR3 covers 14 residues. Trimming removed 4 bases from V and 8 bases from J, with 13 bases in between.

The CDR3 is CASSLDQGNYGYTF. CDR3 nucleotide sequence: TGCGCCAGCAGCTTGGATCAGGGTAACTATGGCTACACCTTC. This chain connects TRBV5-1 to TRBJ1-2; D perhaps matches TRBD1 (5 bases). Germline V gene lookup returns CDR1 SGHRS and CDR2 YFSETQ. This CDR3 comprises 14 residues. V was shortened by 0 bases and J by 1 base, with 7 bases between the two germline ends.

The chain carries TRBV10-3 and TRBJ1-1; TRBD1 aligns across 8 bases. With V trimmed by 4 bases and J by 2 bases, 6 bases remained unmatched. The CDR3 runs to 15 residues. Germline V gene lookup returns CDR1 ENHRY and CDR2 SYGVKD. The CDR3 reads CAISAWTGINTEAFF. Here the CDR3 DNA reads TGTGCCATCAGTGCCTGGACAGGGATTAACACTGAAGCTTTCTTT.

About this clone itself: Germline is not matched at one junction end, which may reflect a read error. The CDR3: CSREGRNTEAFF. In DNA, the CDR3 is TGTTCCAGGGAGGGCCGGAACACTGAAGCTTTCTTT. The chain uses TRBV28 and TRBJ1-1, with D possibly matching TRBD1 (5 bases). CDR3 size: 12 residues. Germline CDR1 and CDR2: MDHEN and SYDVKM. Full variable domain (missing parts from reference TRBV28 and TRBJ1-1): DVKVTQSSRYLVKRTGEKVFLECVQDMDHENMFWYRQDPGLGLRLIYFSYDVKMKEKGDIPEGYSVSREKKERFSLILESASTNQTSMYLCSREGRNTEAFFGQGTRLTVV.

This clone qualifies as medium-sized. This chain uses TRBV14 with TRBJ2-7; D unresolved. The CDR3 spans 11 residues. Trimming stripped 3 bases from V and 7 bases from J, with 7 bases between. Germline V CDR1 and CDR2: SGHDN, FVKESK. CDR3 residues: CASSHSREQYF. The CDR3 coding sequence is TGTGCCAGCAGCCATTCAAGGGAGCAGTACTTC.

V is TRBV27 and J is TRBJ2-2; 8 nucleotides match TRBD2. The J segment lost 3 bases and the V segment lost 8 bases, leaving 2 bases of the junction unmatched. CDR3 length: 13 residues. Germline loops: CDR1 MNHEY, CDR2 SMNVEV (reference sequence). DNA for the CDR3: TGTGCCAGCGGCGGGGGGTACACCGGGGAGCTGTTTTTT. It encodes CASGGGYTGELFF.

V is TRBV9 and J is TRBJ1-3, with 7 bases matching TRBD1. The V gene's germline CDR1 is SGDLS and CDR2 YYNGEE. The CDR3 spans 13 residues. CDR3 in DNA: TGTCAGTTCGACGACAGGGAGGGAAACACCATATATTTT. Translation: CQFDDREGNTIYF.

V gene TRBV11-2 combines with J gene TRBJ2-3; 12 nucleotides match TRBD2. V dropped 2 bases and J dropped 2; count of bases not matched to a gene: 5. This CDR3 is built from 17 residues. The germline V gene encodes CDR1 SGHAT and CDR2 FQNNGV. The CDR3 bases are TGTGCCAGCAGCTTAAGGGCTAGCGGGGGGGACACAGATACGCAGTATTTT. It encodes CASSLRASGGDTDTQYF.

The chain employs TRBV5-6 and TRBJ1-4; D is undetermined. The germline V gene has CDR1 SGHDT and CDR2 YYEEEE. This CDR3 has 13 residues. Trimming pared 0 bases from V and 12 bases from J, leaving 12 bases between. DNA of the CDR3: TGTGCCAGCAGCTTGGGGGCTTGTTGGGAACTGTTTTTT. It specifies CASSLGACWELFF.

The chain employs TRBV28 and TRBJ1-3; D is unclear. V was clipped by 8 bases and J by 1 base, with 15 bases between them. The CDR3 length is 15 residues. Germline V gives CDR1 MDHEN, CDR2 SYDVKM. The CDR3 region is CASVAGRPSGNTIYF. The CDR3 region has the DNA TGTGCCAGCGTTGCCGGGCGACCTTCTGGAAACACCATATATTTT.

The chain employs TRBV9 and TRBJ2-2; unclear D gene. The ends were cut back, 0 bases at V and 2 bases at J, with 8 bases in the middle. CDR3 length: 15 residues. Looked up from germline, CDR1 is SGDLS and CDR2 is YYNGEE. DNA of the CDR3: TGTGCCAGCAGCGTAGTCGTAGGAAACACCGGGGAGCTGTTTTTT. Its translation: CASSVVVGNTGELFF.

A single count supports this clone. The CDR3 region is CASSLHAPGLGIYEQYF. CDR3 coding DNA: TGCGCCAGCAGTCTCCACGCACCGGGCCTGGGGATATACGAGCAGTACTTC. V is TRBV23-1 and J is TRBJ2-7; D is unresolved. TRBV23-1 carries the ORF label, with uncertain function. This CDR3 has 17 residues. Trimming took off 4 bases at V and 4 bases at J, with 23 bases between the two ends.